This T cell receptor (beta chain) was sequenced during a study of spatial heterogeneity in lung cancer (dated by TCRdb to 2018 to 2020). For context, the study as a whole: The donors were 60 to 80 patients from the lung TRACERx cohort who had early-stage, untreated non-small cell lung cancer. Follow-up PBMC samples were sequenced whenever the samples were available, and the median time to follow-up was about 25 months after resection. TCR repertoire features were related to nonsynonymous mutation counts determined by whole-exome sequencing of tumor tissue. At surgery, both alpha and beta chains were TCR-sequenced in roughly 230 tumor regions, about 61 matched nontumor lung samples and around 50 PBMC samples. In the raw uncorrected reads, each unique combination of TCR and UMI appeared more than ten times on average. Beta-chain transcripts were consistently detected in greater numbers than alpha-chain transcripts, which likely reflects a higher abundance of beta-chain transcripts. In non-small cell lung cancer, the study quantitatively compared TCR alpha and beta repertoires across several tumor regions, matched nontumor lung, and blood. Paper-wide results and their limitations: Additional single-cell paired TCR alpha and beta sequencing was considered necessary to confirm, at a functional level, the hypothesis that regional TCRs recognize regional mutations. Comparisons of baseline and follow-up blood repertoires included only approximately 15 patients. Ubiquitous expanded tumor TCRs were detected in blood more often at tumor resection than at routine follow-up.

According to the germline V gene (reference sequence), CDR1 reads DFQATT and CDR2 reads SNEGSKA. V and J lose 6 bases and 0 bases, and a span of 12 bases separates them. The CDR3, from cysteine to phenylalanine, totals 14 residues. Just the 42-base CDR3 DNA is kept, in frame starting at base 1. The meaning of the sample's time point label: blood at routine non-recurrence follow-up after resection. For TCR sequencing, whole RNA was extracted from tumor and nontumor lung tissue, or from cryopreserved PBMC samples, and no cell sorting was done. A patient was chosen for TCR sequencing only when enough RNA was available from at least two tumor regions. This clonotype was found many times. What antigen it recognizes has not been identified. Base quality data are lacking; no much larger clone is found one base away. Libraries were made using 5' RACE. Sequenced on a NextSeq 500. To allow correction of PCR and sequencing errors, the TCR library protocol tagged every TCR cDNA molecule with a unique molecular identifier. Turning to the authors' computational methods: TCR identification, UMI-based error correction and CDR3 extraction were all carried out with Decombinator tools. Expanded TCRs were defined as those above a frequency of 2 per 1,000, corresponding to the top 1% of the tumor frequency distribution. Renyi diversity was computed with the R vegan package after each repertoire had been subsampled 100 times to 5,000 TCRs. To build CDR3 similarity networks, amino acid triplet string-kernel similarity was used, and CDR3s were connected when their pairwise similarity was above 0.82. The public reads were reprocessed in TCRdb via fastp at Q25 and MiXCR, keeping in-frame beta chains. CDR3 protein duplicates are merged, each entry listing the most common genes and DNA. These V and J calls originate from TCRdb's pipeline instead of the authors' own analysis. The sample table contains approximately 20,000 distinct CDR3 sequences; only one count was recorded for approximately 11% of them. Just over 35% of the sample is taken by the ten largest.

The chain is assembled from TRBV20-1 and TRBJ1-5; too little of a D gene remains to name it. The TCR comes from a female donor with early-stage non-small cell lung cancer. Here the sequenced sample was PBMCs, taken at follow-up. This receptor has the CDR3 CSALHGYSNQPQHF. The DNA sequence is as follows: TGCAGTGCCCTACACGGATATAGCAATCAGCCCCAGCATTTT.